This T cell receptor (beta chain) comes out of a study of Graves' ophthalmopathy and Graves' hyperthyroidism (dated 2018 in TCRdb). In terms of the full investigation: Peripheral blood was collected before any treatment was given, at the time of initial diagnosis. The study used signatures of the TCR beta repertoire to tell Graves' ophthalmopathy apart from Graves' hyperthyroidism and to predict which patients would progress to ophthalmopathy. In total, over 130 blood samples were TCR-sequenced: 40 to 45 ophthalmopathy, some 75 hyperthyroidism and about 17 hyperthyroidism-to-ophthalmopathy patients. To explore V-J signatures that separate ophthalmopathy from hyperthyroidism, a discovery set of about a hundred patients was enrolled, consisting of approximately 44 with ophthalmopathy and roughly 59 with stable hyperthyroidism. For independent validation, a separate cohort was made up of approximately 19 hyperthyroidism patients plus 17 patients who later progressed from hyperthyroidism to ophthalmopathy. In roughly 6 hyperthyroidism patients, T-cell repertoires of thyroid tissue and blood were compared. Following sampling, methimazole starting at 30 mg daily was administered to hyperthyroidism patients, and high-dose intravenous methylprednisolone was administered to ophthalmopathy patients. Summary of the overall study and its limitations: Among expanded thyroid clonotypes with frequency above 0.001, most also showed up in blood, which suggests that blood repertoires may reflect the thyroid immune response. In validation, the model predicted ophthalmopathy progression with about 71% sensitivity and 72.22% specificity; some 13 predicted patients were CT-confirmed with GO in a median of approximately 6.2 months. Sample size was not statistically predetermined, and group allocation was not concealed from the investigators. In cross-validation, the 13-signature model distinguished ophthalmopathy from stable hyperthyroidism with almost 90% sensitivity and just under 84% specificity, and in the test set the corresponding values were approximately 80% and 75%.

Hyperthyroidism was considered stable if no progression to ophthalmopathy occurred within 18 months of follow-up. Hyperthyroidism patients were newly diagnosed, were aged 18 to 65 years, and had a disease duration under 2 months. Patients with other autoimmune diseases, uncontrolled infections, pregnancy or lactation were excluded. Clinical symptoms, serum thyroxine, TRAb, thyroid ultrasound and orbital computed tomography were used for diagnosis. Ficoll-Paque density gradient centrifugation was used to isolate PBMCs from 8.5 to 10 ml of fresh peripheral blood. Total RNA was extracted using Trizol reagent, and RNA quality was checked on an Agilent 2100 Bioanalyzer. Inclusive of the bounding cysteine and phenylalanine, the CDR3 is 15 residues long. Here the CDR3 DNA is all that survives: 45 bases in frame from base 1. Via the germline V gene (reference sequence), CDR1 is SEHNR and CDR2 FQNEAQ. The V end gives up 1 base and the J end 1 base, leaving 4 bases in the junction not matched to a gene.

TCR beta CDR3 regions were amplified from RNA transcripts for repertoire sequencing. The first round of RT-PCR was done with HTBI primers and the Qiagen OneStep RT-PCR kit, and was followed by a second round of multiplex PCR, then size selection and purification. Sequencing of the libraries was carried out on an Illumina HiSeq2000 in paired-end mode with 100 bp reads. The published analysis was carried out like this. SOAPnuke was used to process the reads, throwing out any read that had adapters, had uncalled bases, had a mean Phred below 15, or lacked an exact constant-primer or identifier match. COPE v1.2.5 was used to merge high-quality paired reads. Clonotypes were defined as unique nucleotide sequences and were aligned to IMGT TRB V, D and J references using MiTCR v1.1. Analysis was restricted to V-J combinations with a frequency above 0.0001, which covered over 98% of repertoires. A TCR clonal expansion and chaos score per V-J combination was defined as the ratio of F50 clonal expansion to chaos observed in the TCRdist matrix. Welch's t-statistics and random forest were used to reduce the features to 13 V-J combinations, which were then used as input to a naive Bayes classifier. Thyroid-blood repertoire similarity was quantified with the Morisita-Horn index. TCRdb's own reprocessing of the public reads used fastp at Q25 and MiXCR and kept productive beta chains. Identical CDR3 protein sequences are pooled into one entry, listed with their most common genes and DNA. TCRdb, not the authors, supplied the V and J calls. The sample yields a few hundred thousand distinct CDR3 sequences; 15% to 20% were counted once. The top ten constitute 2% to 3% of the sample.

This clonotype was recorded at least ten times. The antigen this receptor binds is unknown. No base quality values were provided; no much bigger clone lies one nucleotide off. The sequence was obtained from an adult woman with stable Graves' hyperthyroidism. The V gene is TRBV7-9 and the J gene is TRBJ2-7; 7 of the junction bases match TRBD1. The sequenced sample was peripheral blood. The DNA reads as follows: TGTGCCAGCAGCTTAGGAGGGGGCGCTTCCTACGAGCAGTACTTC. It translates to CASSLGGGASYEQYF.